This TCR beta chain was captured by sequencing in a study of cytomegalovirus exposure and HLA in healthy donors (dated by TCRdb to about 2017). Background on the whole study: An earlier analysis of 587 of the donors reported approximately 260 Gb of sequence data and roughly 120 million unique TCR beta sequences obtained from about 179 million T cells. An earlier analysis of more than 450 of the donors used high-throughput TCR beta sequencing to judge whether each TCR beta V gene segment behaved as functional or pseudogenic. Besides the first cohort of approximately 710 subjects, a separate validation cohort made up of over 100 different subjects was used. Class I and class II HLA loci were covered by the typing at four-digit resolution. An early release covering 500 to 750 HLA-typed donors comprised 250 to 350 gigabases of sequencing data and roughly 85 million unique TCR sequences. Four to six DR-DQ haplotypes were handled as single units for association and clustering, since linkage in the cohort was strong. Donor age, sex, ethnicity and CMV serostatus were compiled alongside the repertoire data. The aim of the study was to test whether cataloging public T cell receptors could identify signatures of past pathogen exposure. Every repertoire in the discovery cohort had been generated on one and the same sequencing platform. High-throughput TCR immunosequencing, statistical association of individual TCRs with disease status, and machine learning were combined to predict cytomegalovirus infection status. The study profiled the T cell repertoires of more than 500 subjects by immunosequencing and related them to cytomegalovirus serostatus. Of the approximately 400 genotyped donors, 65% to 90% were placed in the genetic ancestry cluster associated with self-reported Caucasian donors. Among about 410 genotyped donors of the cohort, an average of roughly 230,000 unique TCR beta nucleotide sequences was sequenced per donor, of which 15% to 20% were non-productive. The number of typed donors differed by locus: roughly 629-640 for A, B, C, DRB1 and DQB1; approximately 540 for DQA1; 606 for DPA1; and 450 to 480 for DPB1. A later genetic analysis took genome-wide SNP genotypes for about 65% of the 666 donors and used that subset as a discovery cohort. In a later analysis, previously published TCR beta repertoires from 550 to 700 donors were re-analyzed and high-resolution HLA genotyping was added so that TCR occurrence patterns could be studied. Rather than using new phenotypic data, the later analysis identified candidate immune exposures from TCR beta sequences and from how often those sequences occurred across donors. General findings and caveats noted by the study authors: A cluster of highly shared sequence variants was judged likely to be a technical artifact of the sequencing pipeline. Over 15 rarely observed V segments, including chromosome 9 orphons, were excluded from the earlier analysis of approximately 500 of the donors because counts were too low. While some public TCRs were present in many individuals, most TCR sequences turned up only very rarely across donors. When HLA alleles, especially DR and DQ, strongly co-occurred, attributing TCR associations to individual alleles was difficult. The only immune exposure information available for the cohort was CMV serostatus. Most CMV-associated TCR beta chains appeared to be HLA-restricted in a later analysis, and the HLA associations seemed to be driven largely by CMV exposure. In a later analysis, HLA-associated TCR beta chains were found to be more clonally expanded and to have lower generation probabilities than equally common non-associated chains. Cytomegalovirus status was reported to be diagnosed by the classifier with high specificity and sensitivity in both the original and validation cohorts. In a later genetic analysis, fewer N-insertions in productive TCRs were reported among donors in an Asian-associated ancestry cluster than the 666-donor mean. In an earlier analysis of around 600 of the donors, most TCR beta V segments appeared in productive rearrangements about 87% or about 30% of the time, broadly matching IMGT annotations. In vitro tests confirmed that a few of the cytomegalovirus-associated TCR beta chains recognize cytomegalovirus antigens. Linkage disequilibrium might explain the correlated functional status among segregating V segments, but an unknown experimental factor could not be excluded. The study listed approximately 150 TCR beta chains as associated with cytomegalovirus. According to a later analysis, TCR association rates differed among HLA loci, with DRB1 alleles showing the most associated TCRs and HLA-C alleles showing the fewest. A later analysis associated some 17,000 TCR beta sequences with specific HLA alleles at a false discovery rate of 0.05. In this cohort, only TCR beta chains were sequenced, and detectable features were limited by the absence of alpha or paired-chain data. Roughly uniform sequencing depth across donors was assumed in presence/absence analyses, although this assumption may not hold. According to a later analysis, parvovirus B19, influenza, CMV and Epstein-Barr virus appeared linked to several top co-occurrence clusters. Because the 87-base-pair reads could not distinguish some IMGT-functional V segments, including TRBV6-2 and TRBV6-3, those segments were excluded. A further reported finding was that TCR beta sequences accurately predicted the HLA-A and HLA-B alleles for most subjects in the first cohort. V-gene and J-gene trimming of TCR beta chains was associated with a missense DCLRE1C variant in a later genetic analysis, and the association was replicated in an independent cohort. Because HLA typing was missing for some donors at each locus, association tests included only the typed subset. The authors suggested that the approach could potentially be generalized to other disease states and immunological phenotypes.

The cohort was made up of 500 to 800 healthy bone marrow donors. Cohort members were all nominally healthy when sampled, although unrecorded immune exposures were likely present. The donor tested CMV seropositive, placing the donor among the 250 to 350 seropositive members of the cohort. A peripheral blood sample was provided by each donor, and peripheral blood mononuclear cells were used for TCR beta sequencing. The Qiagen DNeasy Blood Extraction Kit was used to extract genomic DNA from the blood cell samples. For this chain, trimming is 4 bases at the V end and 5 bases at the J end, and the number of junction bases without a gene match is 8. Looking up the germline V gene yields CDR1 MNHEY and CDR2 SVGAGI. The CDR3, cysteine through phenylalanine, is 15 amino acids long. Of all the DNA, just the CDR3 is kept, 45 bases in frame from base 1. Libraries were constructed by the immunoSEQ multiplex PCR assay. For the multiplex PCR, a mixture combining 60 forward primers for TCR Vbeta segments and 13 reverse primers for TCR Jbeta segments was used. The CDR3 region of rearranged TCR beta genes was amplified from genomic DNA by a multiplex PCR assay. The Illumina HiSeq System was used to sequence the amplified TCR beta libraries as 87-base-pair reads. The authors' analysis ran thus. In a later analysis, approximately 74 million unique TCR beta chains were counted across the roughly 700 repertoires, and roughly 10 million of these chains were shared by at least two donors. Raw reads were error-corrected and collapsed into unique sequences with a nearest-neighbor algorithm that merged closely related sequences to remove PCR and sequencing errors. Alignment of CDR3 sequences to IMGT reference sequences was used to assign V, D and J gene segments. Each retained sequence needed at least a six-nucleotide match to both a V gene segment and a J gene segment. Rearrangements were classified as productive when the CDR3 lacked stop codons and remained in frame with V and J, and all other rearrangements were classified as non-productive. CDR3 was defined by IMGT convention, running from the second conserved V-encoded cysteine to the conserved J-encoded phenylalanine. Sequences without an unambiguous match to a single V gene segment were excluded from the earlier analysis of a few hundred of the donors. In an earlier analysis of 587 of the donors, V segments were called functional above 56.7% productive rearrangements and were called segregating when the between-donor standard deviation exceeded 5%. To diagnose cytomegalovirus status from the catalog of TCR beta chain sequences, a statistical classification framework was built. A later analysis assigned V and J genes by comparing TCR nucleotide sequences with IMGT/GENE-DB human TR gene sequences. The TCRdist pipeline was used in a later analysis to assign CDR3 sequences and most-parsimonious VDJ recombination scenarios. In a later analysis, every TCR beta chain was defined by the combination of its CDR3 amino acid sequence and its V-gene family, and reads without a unique V-gene family were dropped. As a way to deal with suspected cross-contamination and a sequencing artifact, a later analysis dropped 450 to 700 nucleotide sequences that were highly shared and had low generation probability. In a later analysis, a clonal expansion index for each public chain was calculated from normalized within-repertoire ranks of inferred template counts. Generation probabilities in a later analysis came from a VDJ recombination model fitted to out-of-frame rearrangements, and those results were checked against IGoR. A later analysis scored TCR-TCR, TCR-HLA and TCR-CMV co-occurrence with hypergeometric tests, applying a repertoire-size bias correction to TCR pairs. To estimate false discovery rates, a later analysis permuted the HLA or CMV assignments 20 times. In a later analysis, co-occurring TCRs were grouped using DBSCAN, and TCRdist sequence similarity was added for clustering within HLA-allele-positive subsets. Repertoires with fewer than 30,000 or more than 120,000 public chains were left out of co-occurrence clustering, as were a handful of repertoires with anomalous nucleotide sharing. Not all clones reach the TCRdb copy of this immuneACCESS table, which keeps in-frame sequences only. Checked studies attribute under half of the gap to unresolved V genes and leave the rest unexplained. D and trimming come from the DNA, and the V and J calls and clone size come from that table. In this sample's table one finds tens of thousands of clones. 15% of the sample is taken by the ten largest.

Comment on this clone: Its antigen is not yet known.

Sequencing was performed on PBMCs. This receptor was obtained from a middle-aged man in good health and CMV-seropositive. The chain was built from TRBV6-5 and TRBJ2-5; TRBD1 agrees with 9 junctional bases. The DNA sequence reads TGTGCCAGCAGTTCCACAGGGGGCGGAGGTGAGACCCAGTACTTC. Its protein is CASSSTGGGGETQYF.